This T cell receptor beta chain is from a study of beta chain features in type 1 diabetes. The trim removed 2 bases at V and 8 bases at J, leaving 14 bases unmatched. The CDR3 is made up of 17 amino acids. Germline V lookup: CDR1 SGHVS, CDR2 FNYEAQ. Whole-study results and caveats: Researchers report that Type 1 diabetes patients had moderately but significantly shorter TCRB CDR3s across all four CD4+ subsets.

Remarks on this clone: Its target is unknown.

The isolated RNA, all of it, was reverse transcribed, so expressed TCRB transcripts were what got sequenced. Sequenced by immunoSEQ multiplex PCR; TCRdb stores in-frame clones only, minus some. Counted here are hundreds of thousands of clones, over 12% occurring once; the ten biggest clones make up just under 0.04%. Sample: naive CD4+ T cells from blood. The chain employs TRBV7-6 and TRBJ2-1, with TRBD2 matching over 8 bases. This TCR was recovered from a man younger than 30 with type 1 diabetes. The CDR3 DNA reads TGTGCCAGCAGCTTAAAGGCGTCTAGCGGGTCCTCGGATGAGCAGTTCTTC. This gives the protein CASSLKASSGSSDEQFF.